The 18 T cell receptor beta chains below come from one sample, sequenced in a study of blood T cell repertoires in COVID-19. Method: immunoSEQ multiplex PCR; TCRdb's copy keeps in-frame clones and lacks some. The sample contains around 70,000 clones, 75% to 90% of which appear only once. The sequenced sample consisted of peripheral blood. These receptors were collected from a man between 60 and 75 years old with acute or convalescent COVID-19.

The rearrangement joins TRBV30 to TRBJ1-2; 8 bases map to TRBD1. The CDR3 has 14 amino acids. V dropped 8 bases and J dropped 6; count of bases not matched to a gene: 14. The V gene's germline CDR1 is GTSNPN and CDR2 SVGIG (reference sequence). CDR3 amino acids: CAGLRGQGANGYTF. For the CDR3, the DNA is TGTGCCGGATTACGCGGGCAGGGGGCCAATGGCTACACCTTC.

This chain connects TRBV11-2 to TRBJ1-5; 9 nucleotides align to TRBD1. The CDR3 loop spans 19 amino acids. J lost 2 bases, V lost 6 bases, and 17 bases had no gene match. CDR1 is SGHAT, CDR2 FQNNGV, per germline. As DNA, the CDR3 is TGTGCCAGCAGACACCAAAGAGGGACAGGGACTGGTGGCAATCAGCCCCAGCATTTT. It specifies CASRHQRGTGTGGNQPQHF.

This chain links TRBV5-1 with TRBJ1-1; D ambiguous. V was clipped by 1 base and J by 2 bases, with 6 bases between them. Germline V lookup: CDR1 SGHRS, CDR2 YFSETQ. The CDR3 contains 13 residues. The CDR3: CASSLSPNTEAFF. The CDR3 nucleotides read TGCGCCAGCAGCTTGTCCCCAAACACTGAAGCTTTCTTT.

This CDR3 is CAWALEGNQPQHF. CDR3 sequence (DNA): TGTGCCTGGGCCCTAGAAGGCAATCAGCCCCAGCATTTT. The chain links TRBV30 to TRBJ1-5, with no clear D. V lost 5 bases to trimming and J lost 2 bases, with 10 bases between them. From germline, CDR1 is GTSNPN and CDR2 SVGIG (reference sequence). The CDR3 runs to 13 residues.

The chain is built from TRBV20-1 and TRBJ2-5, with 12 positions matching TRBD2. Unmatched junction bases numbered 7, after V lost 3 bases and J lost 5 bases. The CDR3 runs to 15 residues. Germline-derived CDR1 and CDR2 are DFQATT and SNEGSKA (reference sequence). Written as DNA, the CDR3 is TGCAGTGCTAGTAGCAGACTAGCGGGGGCTGAGACCCAGTACTTC. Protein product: CSASSRLAGAETQYF.

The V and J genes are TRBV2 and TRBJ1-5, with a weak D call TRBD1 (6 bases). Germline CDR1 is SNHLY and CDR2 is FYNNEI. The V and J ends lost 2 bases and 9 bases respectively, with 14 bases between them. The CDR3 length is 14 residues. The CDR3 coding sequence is TGTGCCAGCAGTGAATTGGGGGCCGCACTGCCCCAGCATTTT. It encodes CASSELGAALPQHF.

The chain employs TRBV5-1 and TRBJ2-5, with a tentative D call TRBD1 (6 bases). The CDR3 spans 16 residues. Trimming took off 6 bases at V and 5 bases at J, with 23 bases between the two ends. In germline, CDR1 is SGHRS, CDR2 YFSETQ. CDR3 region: CASTLEIGQGSETQYF. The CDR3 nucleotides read TGCGCCAGCACCCTGGAGATCGGGCAGGGGAGTGAGACCCAGTACTTC.

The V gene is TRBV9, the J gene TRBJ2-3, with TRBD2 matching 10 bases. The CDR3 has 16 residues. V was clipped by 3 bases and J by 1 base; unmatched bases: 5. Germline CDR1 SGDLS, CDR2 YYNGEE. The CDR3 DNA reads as TGTGCCAGCAGCGCGGCTAGCGGGGGCCGCACAGATACGCAGTATTTT. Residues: CASSAASGGRTDTQYF.

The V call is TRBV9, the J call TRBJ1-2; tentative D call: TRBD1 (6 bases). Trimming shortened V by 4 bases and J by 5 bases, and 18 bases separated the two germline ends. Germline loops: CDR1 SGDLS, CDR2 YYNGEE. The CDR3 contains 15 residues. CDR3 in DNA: TGTGCCAGCAGCCCTCGTGGAGGGGGGGAATATGGCTACACCTTC. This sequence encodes CASSPRGGGEYGYTF.

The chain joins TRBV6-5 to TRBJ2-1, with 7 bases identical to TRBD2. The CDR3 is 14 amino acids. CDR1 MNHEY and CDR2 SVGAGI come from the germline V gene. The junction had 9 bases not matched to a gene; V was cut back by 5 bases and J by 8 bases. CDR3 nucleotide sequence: TGTGCCAGCAGTCCCCTGACTAGCATATATGAGCAGTTCTTC. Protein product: CASSPLTSIYEQFF.

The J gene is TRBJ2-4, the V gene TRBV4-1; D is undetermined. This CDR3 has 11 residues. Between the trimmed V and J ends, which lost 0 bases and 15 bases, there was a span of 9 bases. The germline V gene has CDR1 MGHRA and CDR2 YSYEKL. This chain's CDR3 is CASSQDTNLYF. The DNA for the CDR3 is TGCGCCAGCAGCCAAGACACTAATCTGTACTTC.

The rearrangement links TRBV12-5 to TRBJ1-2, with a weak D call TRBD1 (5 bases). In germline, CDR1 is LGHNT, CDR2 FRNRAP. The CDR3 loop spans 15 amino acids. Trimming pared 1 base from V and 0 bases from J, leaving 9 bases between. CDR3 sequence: CASGLGRGANYGYTF. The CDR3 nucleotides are TGTGCTAGTGGTTTGGGTAGGGGTGCTAACTATGGCTACACCTTC.

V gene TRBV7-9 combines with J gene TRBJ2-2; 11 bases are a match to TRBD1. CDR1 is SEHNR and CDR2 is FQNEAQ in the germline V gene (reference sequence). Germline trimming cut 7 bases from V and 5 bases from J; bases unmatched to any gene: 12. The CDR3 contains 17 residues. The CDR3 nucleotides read TGTGCCAGCACCAAAGGGACAGGGGGAATCCCGACCGGGGAGCTGTTTTTT. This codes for CASTKGTGGIPTGELFF.

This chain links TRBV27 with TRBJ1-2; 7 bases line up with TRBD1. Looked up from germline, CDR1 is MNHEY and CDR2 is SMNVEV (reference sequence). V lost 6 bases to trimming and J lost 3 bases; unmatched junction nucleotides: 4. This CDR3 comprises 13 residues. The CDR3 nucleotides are TGTGCCAGCAGAACCGACAGGGACTATGGCTACACCTTC. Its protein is CASRTDRDYGYTF.

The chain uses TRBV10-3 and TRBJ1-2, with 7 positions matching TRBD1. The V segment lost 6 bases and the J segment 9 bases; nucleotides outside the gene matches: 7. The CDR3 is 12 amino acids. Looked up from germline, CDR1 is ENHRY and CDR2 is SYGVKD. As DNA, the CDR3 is TGTGCCATCAGGGAAGGGGGCACGAGCTACACCTTC. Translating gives CAIREGGTSYTF.

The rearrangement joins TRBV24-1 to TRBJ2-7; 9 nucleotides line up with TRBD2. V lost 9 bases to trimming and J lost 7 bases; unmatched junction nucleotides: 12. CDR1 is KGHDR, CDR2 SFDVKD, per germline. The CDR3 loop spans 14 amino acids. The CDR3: CATSRGSGSSEQYF. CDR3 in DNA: TGTGCCACCTCTCGGGGTAGCGGGAGCAGTGAGCAGTACTTC.

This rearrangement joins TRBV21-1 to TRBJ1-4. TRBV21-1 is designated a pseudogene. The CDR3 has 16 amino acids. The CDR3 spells CASSKGTGATNEKLFF. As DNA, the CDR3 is TGTGCCAGCAGCAAAGGAACCGGGGCAACTAATGAAAAACTGTTTTTT.

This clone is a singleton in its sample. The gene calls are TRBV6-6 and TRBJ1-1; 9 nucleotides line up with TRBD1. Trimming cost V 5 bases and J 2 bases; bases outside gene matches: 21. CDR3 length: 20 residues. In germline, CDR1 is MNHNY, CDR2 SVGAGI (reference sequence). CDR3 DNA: TGTGCCAGCAGTCGCAGAAAACAGGGGGCACTACTTTTATTCAACACTGAAGCTTTCTTT. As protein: CASSRRKQGALLLFNTEAFF.